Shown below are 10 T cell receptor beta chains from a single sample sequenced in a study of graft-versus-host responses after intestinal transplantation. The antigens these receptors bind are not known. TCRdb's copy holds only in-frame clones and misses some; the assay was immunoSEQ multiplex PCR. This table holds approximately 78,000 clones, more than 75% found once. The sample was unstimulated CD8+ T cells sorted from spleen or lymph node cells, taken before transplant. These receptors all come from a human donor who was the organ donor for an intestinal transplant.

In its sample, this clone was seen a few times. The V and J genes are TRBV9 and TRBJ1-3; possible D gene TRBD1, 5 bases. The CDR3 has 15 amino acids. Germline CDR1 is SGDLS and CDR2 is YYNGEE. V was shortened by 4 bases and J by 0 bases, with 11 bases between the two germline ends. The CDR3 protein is CASSPRGFSGNTIYF. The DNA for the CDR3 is TGTGCCAGCAGCCCAAGGGGATTCTCTGGAAACACCATATATTTT. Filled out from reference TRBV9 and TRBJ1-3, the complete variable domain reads DSGVTQTPKHLITATGQRVTLRCSPRSGDLSVYWYQQSLDQGLQFLIQYYNGEERAKGNILERFSAQQFPDLHSELNLSSLELGDSALYFCASSPRGFSGNTIYFGEGSWLTVV.

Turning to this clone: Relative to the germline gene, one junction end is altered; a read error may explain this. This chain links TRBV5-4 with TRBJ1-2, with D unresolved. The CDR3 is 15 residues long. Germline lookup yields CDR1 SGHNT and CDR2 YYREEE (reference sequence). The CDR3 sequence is CASSLGGPSNYGYAF. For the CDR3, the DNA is TGTGCCAGCAGCTTGGGTGGGCCCTCTAACTATGGCTACGCCTTC.

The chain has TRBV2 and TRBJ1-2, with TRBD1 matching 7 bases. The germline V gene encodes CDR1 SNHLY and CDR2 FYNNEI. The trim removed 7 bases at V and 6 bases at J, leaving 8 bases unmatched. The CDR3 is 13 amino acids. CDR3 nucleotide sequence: TGTGCCAGCACTCCGGGACAGAGAAATGGCTACACCTTC. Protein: CASTPGQRNGYTF.

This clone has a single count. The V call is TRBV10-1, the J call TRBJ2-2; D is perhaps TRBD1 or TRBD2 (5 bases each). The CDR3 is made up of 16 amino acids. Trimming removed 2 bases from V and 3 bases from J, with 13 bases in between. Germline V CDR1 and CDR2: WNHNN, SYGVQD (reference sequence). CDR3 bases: TGCGCCAGCAGTGAGCTCCGGGACGGATACACCGGGGAGCTGTTTTTT. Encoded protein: CASSELRDGYTGELFF.

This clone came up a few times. The CDR3 region is CASRSSGGTGELFF. The CDR3 DNA reads as TGTGCCAGTAGATCGTCCGGGGGCACCGGGGAGCTGTTTTTT. The chain links TRBV19 to TRBJ2-2, with D possibly being TRBD2 (6 bases). This CDR3 comprises 14 residues. V was clipped by 6 bases and J by 4 bases, with 12 bases between them. CDR1 LNHDA and CDR2 SQIVND come from the germline V gene (reference sequence).

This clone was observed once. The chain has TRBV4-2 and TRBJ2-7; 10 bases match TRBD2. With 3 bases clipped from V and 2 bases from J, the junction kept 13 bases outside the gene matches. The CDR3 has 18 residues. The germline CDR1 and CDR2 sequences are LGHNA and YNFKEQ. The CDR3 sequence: CASSHQIVPSGGTYEQYF. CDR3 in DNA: TGTGCCAGCAGCCACCAAATTGTGCCTAGCGGGGGTACCTACGAGCAGTACTTC.

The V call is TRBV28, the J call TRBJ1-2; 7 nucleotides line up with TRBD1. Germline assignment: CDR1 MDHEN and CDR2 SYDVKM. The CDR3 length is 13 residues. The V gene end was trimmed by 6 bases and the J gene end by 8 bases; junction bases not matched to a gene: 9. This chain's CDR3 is CASSQTGLDGYTF. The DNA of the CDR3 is TGTGCCAGCAGCCAGACAGGGTTGGACGGCTACACCTTC.

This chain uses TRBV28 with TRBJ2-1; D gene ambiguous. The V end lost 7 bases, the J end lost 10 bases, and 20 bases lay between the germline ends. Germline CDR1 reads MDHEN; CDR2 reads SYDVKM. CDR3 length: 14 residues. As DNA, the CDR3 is TGTGCCAGCACCCCTTCTCGGTGGCCCACCGAGCAGTTCTTC. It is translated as CASTPSRWPTEQFF. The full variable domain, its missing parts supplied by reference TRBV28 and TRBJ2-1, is DVKVTQSSRYLVKRTGEKVFLECVQDMDHENMFWYRQDPGLGLRLIYFSYDVKMKEKGDIPEGYSVSREKKERFSLILESASTNQTSMYLCASTPSRWPTEQFFGPGTRLTVL.

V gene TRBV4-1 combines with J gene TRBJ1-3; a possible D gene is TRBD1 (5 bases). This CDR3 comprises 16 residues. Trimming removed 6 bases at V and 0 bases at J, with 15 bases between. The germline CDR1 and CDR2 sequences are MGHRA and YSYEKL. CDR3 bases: TGCGCCAGCAGACCAGGGACTTACAGCTCTGGAAACACCATATATTTT. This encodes CASRPGTYSSGNTIYF.

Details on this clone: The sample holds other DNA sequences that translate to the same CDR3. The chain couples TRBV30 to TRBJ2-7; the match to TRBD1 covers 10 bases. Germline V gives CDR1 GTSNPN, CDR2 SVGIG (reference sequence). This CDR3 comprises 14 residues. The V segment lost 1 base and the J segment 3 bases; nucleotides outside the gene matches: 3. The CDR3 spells CAWSAGTGDYEQYF. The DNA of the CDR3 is TGTGCCTGGAGTGCCGGGACAGGGGACTACGAGCAGTACTTC.